This TCR beta chain is drawn from a study of T cell responses to AZD1222 COVID-19 vaccine. In the study overall: Second doses at about 4 or about 12 weeks were pooled. Study-wide results and limits: Among those given AZD1222, only 6 or 7 were seropositive at baseline.

Comment on this clone: What it binds is unknown.

Germline CDR1 and CDR2: MNHEY and SVGAGI. V gave up 6 bases and J gave up 2 bases; unmatched junction bases: 6. This CDR3 has 14 residues. Sequenced by immunoSEQ multiplex PCR; TCRdb stores in-frame clones only, minus some. This repertoire shows around 28,000 clones, around four fifths found once; its top ten account for approximately 6.3%. The gene calls are TRBV6-5 and TRBJ2-5; 7 bases are a match to TRBD1. This material consisted of peripheral blood, taken on day 0 of AZD1222 vaccination. This sequence originates from an adult in good health. CDR3 bases: TGTGCCAGCAGCCTTCCAGGGGGACAAGAGACCCAGTACTTC. This encodes CASSLPGGQETQYF.